This TCR beta chain is from a study of T cell responses to AZD1222 COVID-19 vaccine. Study information: Pooled in the analysis were second doses at about 4 or about 12 weeks. Study observations and caveats: Distributed over spike, vaccine-associated CD4 TCRs predominated at 160-218 and 743-854. White British donors predominated, females outnumbered males, and clonal diversity was possibly underestimated.

TCRdb keeps only in-frame clones here, not all; method: immunoSEQ multiplex PCR. The table shows some 97,000 clones, with 87% occurring only once. Worth noting for this clone: As yet, its antigen is unknown.

The CDR3 loop spans 12 amino acids. The V end lost 5 bases, the J end lost 4 bases, and 9 bases lay between the germline ends. The TCR comes from an adult in good health. The rearrangement uses TRBV12-3 or TRBV12-4 and TRBJ2-7; D unresolved. Sample: peripheral blood, taken on day 0 of AZD1222 vaccination. Here the CDR3 reads CASSLLNYEQYF. Written as DNA, the CDR3 is TGTGCCAGCAGTCTTCTGAATTACGAGCAGTACTTC.